This entry features one T cell receptor (beta chain) sequence. The sample holds other DNA sequences that translate to the same CDR3. Here immunoSEQ multiplex PCR was the method, and the copy in TCRdb shows in-frame clones only, minus some. Found here are roughly 700,000 clones, about 90% of them singletons; the top ten hold 34%. The sample belongs to a study of shared clonotypes between healthy human individuals. V gave up 3 bases and J gave up 3 bases, with 9 bases separating them. This CDR3 comprises 13 residues. Germline V CDR1 and CDR2: SGHAT, FQNNGV. This receptor was taken from a man between 18 and 29 years old in good health. Some clones in this sample may be carry-over from other donors' samples. The chain links TRBV11-2 to TRBJ2-7; unclear D gene. Sequenced: memory CD8+ T cells from PBMCs. Regarding subset: CD45RO+ cells pooled with CCR7-negative TemRA cells. The CDR3: CASSFRTRYEQYF. The CDR3 DNA reads TGTGCCAGCAGCTTCCGGACCCGCTACGAGCAGTACTTC.